The present T cell receptor (beta chain) was sequenced within a study of blood T cell repertoires in COVID-19 (dated by TCRdb to 2018 to 2020). As for the study more broadly: The collaborator samples originated in the United States, Italy and Spain and spanned the acute and convalescent phases of COVID-19. The repertoires were released in a freely available public database meant as a resource for research on the immune response to SARS-CoV-2. Deeply sampled blood TCRbeta repertoires from subjects exposed to, actively infected with, or recovered from COVID-19 were included in the dataset. Samples were obtained from the ongoing ImmuneRACE study (first 160 participants) and from 1,200 or so subjects provided by 6 global collaborators. The sample metadata nearly always contained a de-identified subject ID, COVID-19 status, age in years and sex. Where available, HLA class I and class II types were obtained from metadata supplied by the sample provider rather than from assay-based typing. The prospective study material was composed of cDNA or gDNA derived from T cells, B-cell-depleted T cells, or PBMCs.

What the work shows at the level of the full study, not this receptor alone: The amount of clinical and demographic metadata varied by source and participant and was provided uncurated.

The collaborating institutions used their own protocols to collect whole blood in K2EDTA tubes. For TCRbeta analysis, collaborators shipped samples as frozen whole blood, isolated PBMCs, or DNA extracted from either of those sample types. Trimming at the junction amounts to 5 bases on V and 2 bases on J, and the germline ends lie 11 bases apart. CDR1 LNHDA and CDR2 SQIVND are derived from the germline V gene (reference sequence). The CDR3 contains 14 residues, cysteine and phenylalanine counted. Only the CDR3 portion is preserved as DNA: 42 bases, with reading frame beginning at the first base. For this clone: What this receptor recognizes is not known. No much larger clone exists at a distance of one base, and base qualities are not known. Other DNA sequences from this sample encode an identical CDR3 as well.

The immunoSEQ Assay, a bias-controlled multiplex PCR, was used to amplify TCRbeta CDR3 regions from genomic DNA. As for the original processing: The number of nucleated cells in each sample was estimated by amplification of reference gene primers within the assay. Sequence reads were collapsed and filtered to measure the absolute abundance of every unique TCRbeta CDR3 rearrangement. For each sample, productive Simpson clonality was calculated as the square root of Simpson's diversity index across productive rearrangements. TCRdb obtained this table from immuneACCESS and retained in-frame rearrangements with V and J assigned. These tables miss some clones; where compared with another copy, unresolved V genes account for less than half of the shortfall, and the remainder is unexplained. V, J and clone size derive from that table, while D and trimming were established from the DNA sequence. Present in this sample are 150,000 or so clones, roughly 80% of which were seen just once. The ten largest make up about 29% of the sample.

Sequencing input: peripheral blood. The clonotype comes from a woman in her fifties or sixties with acute or convalescent COVID-19. The sequence joins TRBV19 to TRBJ2-3, with TRBD1 perhaps the D gene, on 6 matching bases. The DNA sequence reads TGTGCCAGTAGTCTGCAGGGGTCCACAGATACGCAGTATTTT. Its translation reads: CASSLQGSTDTQYF. This CDR3, with the reference TRBV19 and TRBJ2-3 proteins standing in past its ends, gives the full variable domain DGGITQSPKYLFRKEGQNVTLSCEQNLNHDAMYWYRQDPGQGLRLIYYSQIVNDFQKGDIAEGYSVSREKKESFPLTVTSAQKNPTAFYLCASSLQGSTDTQYFGPGTRLTVL.